What follows is one TCR beta chain and its context. The antigen remains unidentified. Germline loops: CDR1 MDHEN, CDR2 SYDVKM. V lost 9 bases and J lost 7, with 19 bases in between. The CDR3 consists of 14 residues. This sample was included in a study of cytomegalovirus exposure and HLA in healthy donors. For the study at large: An analysis done earlier identified fewer than 140 million unique TCR beta sequences from about 179 million T cells. Among the 300 to 500 genotyped donors, 70% to 90% were placed in the Caucasian-associated ancestry cluster. Study findings and constraints: Only CMV serostatus was available as immune exposure information. In a later analysis, specific HLA alleles were associated with 15,000 to 20,000 TCR beta sequences at a 0.05 false discovery rate.

With 60 Vbeta and 13 Jbeta primers, the PCR was carried out. TCRdb's copy holds only in-frame clones and misses some; the assay was immunoSEQ multiplex PCR. The repertoire has roughly 170,000 clones, roughly four fifths of them found once; the top ten carry over 1.5%. The sequence came from a man between 45 and 60 years old in good health and CMV-seronegative. The chain links TRBV28 to TRBJ1-5, with D possibly being TRBD1 (5 bases). Sequenced material: PBMCs. The CDR3 DNA is TGTGCCAGTGGGGGGGGGAAGGGCGAGCAGCCCCAGCATTTT. This sequence encodes CASGGGKGEQPQHF.